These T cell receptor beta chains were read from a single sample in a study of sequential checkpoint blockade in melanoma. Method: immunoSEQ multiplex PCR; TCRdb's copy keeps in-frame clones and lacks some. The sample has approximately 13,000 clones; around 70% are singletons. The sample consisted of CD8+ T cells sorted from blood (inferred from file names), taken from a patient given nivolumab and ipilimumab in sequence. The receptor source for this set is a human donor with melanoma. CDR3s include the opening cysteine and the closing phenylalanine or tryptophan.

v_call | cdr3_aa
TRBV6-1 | CASREAGWGTDTQYF
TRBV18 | CASSLFGQAIASLNQPQHF
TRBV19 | CASGDTSSYNEQFF
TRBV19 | CASSEYPGTSGTDTQYF
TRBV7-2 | CASRGLAGHYEQYF
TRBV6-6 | CASSWGGGGETQYF
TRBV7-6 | CASSLSGGQPQHF
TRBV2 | CASTFPNRGLPVF
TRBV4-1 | CASSPIQGVNTEAFF
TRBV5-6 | CASSLGQIIYEQYF
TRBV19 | CASSIDGTEAYGYTF
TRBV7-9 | CASSSVGRINIQYF
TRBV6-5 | CASSPGTLYGYTF
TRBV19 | CASRWAGNTEAFF
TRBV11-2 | CASSWTSGQETQYF
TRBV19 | CASSALWTGTTNEKLFF
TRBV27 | CASSLGKTYEQYF
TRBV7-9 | CASSSISGDSYYGYTF
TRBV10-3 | CAISEPPQLAGGNYNEQFF
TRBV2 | CASSDLRRPPYEQYF
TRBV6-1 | CASRQNTEAFF
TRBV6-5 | CASSYWDSEGYTF
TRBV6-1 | CATRAGGLNQPQHF
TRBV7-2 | CASSLAPGLNTEAFF
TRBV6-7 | CASSYPDRGANEKLFF